These T cell receptor beta chains were read from a single sample in a study of blood T cell repertoires in COVID-19. The data were produced by immunoSEQ multiplex PCR, yet TCRdb's version contains in-frame clones alone and is incomplete. This sample yields some 31,000 clones, of which 90% are seen a single time; 0.9% to 1.1% belongs to the top ten. The sample consisted of peripheral blood. The receptors stem from a man in his sixties or seventies with active or convalescent COVID-19. CDR3s include the opening cysteine and the closing phenylalanine or tryptophan. The order of the fields is D gene, clone size, V gene, J gene, CDR3 protein, CDR3 DNA. The D gene is left open where the match is weak. Clone size, where shown, is once, few, many, or a class for clones that have expanded.

D: TRBD1
size: -
V: TRBV9
J: TRBJ1-6
CDR3: CASSVGGTGDLPLHF
DNA: TGTGCCAGCAGCGTTGGGGGGACAGGAGATTTACCCCTCCACTTT

D: -
size: -
V: TRBV28
J: TRBJ1-1
CDR3: CASSLRPVRTEAFF
DNA: TGTGCCAGCAGTTTACGCCCGGTGAGGACTGAAGCTTTCTTT

D: TRBD1
size: -
V: TRBV28
J: TRBJ1-5
CDR3: CASIASGQTRPMKPQHF
DNA: TGTGCCAGCATCGCCTCGGGACAGACCCGACCCATGAAGCCCCAGCATTTT

D: -
size: -
V: TRBV18
J: TRBJ1-1
CDR3: CASSPGVHTEAFF
DNA: TGTGCCAGCTCACCCGGGGTACACACTGAAGCTTTCTTT

D: -
size: -
V: TRBV7-9
J: TRBJ1-2
CDR3: CASSLGAGGDYGYTF
DNA: TGTGCCAGCAGCTTAGGGGCAGGAGGGGACTATGGCTACACCTTC

D: TRBD1
size: -
V: TRBV29-1
J: TRBJ1-1
CDR3: CSVEGGQGGYTEAFF
DNA: TGCAGCGTTGAAGGGGGACAGGGGGGTTACACTGAAGCTTTCTTT

D: TRBD1
size: -
V: TRBV28
J: TRBJ1-2
CDR3: CASSLDRASYGYTF
DNA: TGTGCCAGCAGTTTAGACAGGGCTTCCTATGGCTACACCTTC

D: -
size: -
V: TRBV4-1
J: TRBJ2-2
CDR3: CASSHMTVGRGSTGELFF
DNA: TGCGCCAGCAGCCACATGACTGTAGGGAGAGGCAGCACCGGGGAGCTGTTTTTT

D: TRBD2
size: -
V: TRBV5-1
J: TRBJ2-5
CDR3: CASSFLAGGSGETQYF
DNA: TGCGCCAGCAGCTTCCTAGCGGGAGGCTCAGGAGAGACCCAGTACTTC

D: -
size: -
V: TRBV6-1
J: TRBJ2-7
CDR3: CASSELRPYEQYF
DNA: TGTGCCAGCAGTGAATTGCGTCCCTACGAGCAGTACTTC

D: -
size: -
V: TRBV11-2
J: TRBJ1-1
CDR3: CASSWGQNTEAFF
DNA: TGTGCCAGCAGCTGGGGACAGAACACTGAAGCTTTCTTT

D: TRBD1
size: -
V: TRBV12-3/TRBV12-4
J: TRBJ1-2
CDR3: CASSLEYRGYYTF
DNA: TGTGCCAGCAGTTTAGAATACAGGGGATACTACACCTTC

D: TRBD1
size: -
V: TRBV18
J: TRBJ2-7
CDR3: CASSPARGHVEQYF
DNA: TGTGCCAGCTCACCAGCCAGGGGGCACGTCGAGCAGTACTTC

D: TRBD2
size: once
V: TRBV5-6
J: TRBJ2-1
CDR3: CASSLILAGVNSYNEQFF
DNA: TGTGCCAGCAGCTTGATACTAGCGGGAGTTAACTCCTACAATGAGCAGTTCTTC

D: TRBD1
size: -
V: TRBV7-2
J: TRBJ2-7
CDR3: CASSWRQGPYEQYF
DNA: TGTGCCAGCAGCTGGAGACAGGGCCCCTACGAGCAGTACTTC

D: -
size: -
V: TRBV29-1
J: TRBJ2-5
CDR3: CSVEEGVGETQYF
DNA: TGCAGCGTGGAGGAGGGAGTCGGAGAGACCCAGTACTTC

D: -
size: once
V: TRBV5-1
J: TRBJ1-4
CDR3: CASSPGTRTNEKLFF
DNA: TGCGCCAGCAGCCCCGGGACAAGAACTAATGAAAAACTGTTTTTT

D: -
size: -
V: TRBV9
J: TRBJ2-3
CDR3: CASSSVTDTQYF
DNA: TGTGCCAGCAGCTCAGTTACGGATACGCAGTATTTT

D: TRBD1
size: -
V: TRBV5-1
J: TRBJ2-2
CDR3: CASSGDRGSTGELFF
DNA: TGCGCCAGCAGTGGAGACAGGGGATCCACCGGGGAGCTGTTTTTT

D: -
size: -
V: TRBV4-1
J: TRBJ1-2
CDR3: CASSQDRGSWRGYTF
DNA: TGCGCCAGCAGCCAAGATCGGGGTTCCTGGAGAGGCTACACCTTC

D: TRBD1
size: -
V: TRBV6-2/TRBV6-3
J: TRBJ1-1
CDR3: CASSSAGTVNTEAFF
DNA: TGTGCCAGCAGCTCCGCCGGGACAGTTAACACTGAAGCTTTCTTT

D: -
size: -
V: TRBV6-5
J: TRBJ1-1
CDR3: CASVLGRNTEAFF
DNA: TGTGCCAGCGTTTTGGGGCGGAACACTGAAGCTTTCTTT

D: -
size: -
V: TRBV19
J: TRBJ2-7
CDR3: CASSLTPGAYEQYF
DNA: TGTGCCAGTAGTCTGACACCGGGAGCCTACGAGCAGTACTTC

D: -
size: -
V: TRBV1
J: TRBJ1-2
CDR3: CTSSKHDRGPGYGYTF
DNA: TGCACCAGCAGCAAACATGACAGGGGCCCTGGATATGGCTACACCTTC

D: TRBD2
size: -
V: TRBV7-8
J: TRBJ2-3
CDR3: CASSGTGTRTADTQYF
DNA: TGTGCCAGCAGCGGCACCGGGACTAGGACGGCAGATACGCAGTATTTT

D: -
size: -
V: TRBV5-1
J: TRBJ1-2
CDR3: CASSPQTNYGYTF
DNA: TGCGCCAGCAGCCCGCAGACTAACTATGGCTACACCTTC

D: -
size: -
V: TRBV24-1
J: TRBJ2-3
CDR3: CATSEYRLDTQYF
DNA: TGTGCCACCAGTGAGTACCGACTAGACACGCAGTATTTT

D: -
size: -
V: TRBV9
J: TRBJ1-1
CDR3: CASSPQPIWSTEAFF
DNA: TGTGCCAGCAGCCCTCAACCTATTTGGAGCACTGAAGCTTTCTTT

D: TRBD2
size: -
V: TRBV19
J: TRBJ2-2
CDR3: CASILSGGAGELFF
DNA: TGTGCCAGTATTTTGAGCGGGGGGGCCGGGGAGCTGTTTTTT

D: -
size: -
V: TRBV28
J: TRBJ1-1
CDR3: CATHGLRAEAFF
DNA: TGTGCCACCCACGGCCTTCGGGCTGAAGCTTTCTTT

D: TRBD1
size: -
V: TRBV15
J: TRBJ1-3
CDR3: CATSLRTGGNTIYF
DNA: TGTGCCACCAGCCTACGGACAGGGGGAAACACCATATATTTT

D: -
size: few
V: TRBV4-1
J: TRBJ1-5
CDR3: CASSQDSRSNQPQHF
DNA: TGCGCCAGCAGCCAAGACAGTCGTAGCAATCAGCCCCAGCATTTT

D: -
size: -
V: TRBV7-7
J: TRBJ1-1
CDR3: CASSPIGGTEAFF
DNA: TGTGCTAGCAGCCCCATTGGGGGGACTGAAGCTTTCTTT

D: -
size: few
V: TRBV25-1
J: TRBJ2-7
CDR3: CASSQQGRSYEQYF
DNA: TGTGCCAGCAGCCAACAGGGACGCTCCTACGAGCAGTACTTC

D: TRBD2
size: -
V: TRBV5-1
J: TRBJ2-5
CDR3: CASSLGTGGETQYF
DNA: TGCGCCAGCAGCTTGGGAACGGGGGGAGAGACCCAGTACTTC

D: -
size: -
V: TRBV5-1
J: TRBJ1-2
CDR3: CASSLLDGEGGYTF
DNA: TGCGCCAGCAGCTTGTTAGACGGTGAGGGTGGCTACACCTTC

D: -
size: -
V: TRBV5-6
J: TRBJ2-7
CDR3: CASLSWQSYEQYF
DNA: TGTGCCAGCCTTAGCTGGCAGTCCTACGAGCAGTACTTC

D: -
size: -
V: TRBV29-1
J: TRBJ1-1
CDR3: CSVRQGSEAFF
DNA: TGCAGCGTTCGTCAGGGGTCTGAAGCTTTCTTT

D: TRBD1
size: few
V: TRBV27
J: TRBJ1-5
CDR3: CASSLAGTGQPQHF
DNA: TGTGCCAGCAGTTTAGCAGGGACAGGTCAGCCCCAGCATTTT

D: -
size: -
V: TRBV5-1
J: TRBJ1-2
CDR3: CASSLQENYGYTF
DNA: TGCGCCAGCAGCTTACAGGAGAACTATGGCTACACCTTC

D: TRBD1
size: -
V: TRBV28
J: TRBJ2-4
CDR3: CASSGTGWAKNIQYF
DNA: TGTGCCAGCAGTGGGACAGGGTGGGCCAAAAACATTCAGTACTTC

D: -
size: -
V: TRBV9
J: TRBJ1-2
CDR3: CASSGNKWGRNYGYTF
DNA: TGTGCCAGCAGCGGAAACAAGTGGGGGCGAAACTATGGCTACACCTTC

D: TRBD1
size: -
V: TRBV2
J: TRBJ2-7
CDR3: CASNQGAYEQYF
DNA: TGTGCCAGCAACCAGGGGGCTTACGAGCAGTACTTC

D: -
size: -
V: TRBV7-9
J: TRBJ1-4
CDR3: CASSPQGTGGHEKLFF
DNA: TGTGCCAGCAGCCCCCAGGGGACGGGTGGTCATGAAAAACTGTTTTTT

D: -
size: -
V: TRBV19
J: TRBJ1-5
CDR3: CASSTTGSTRNQPQHF
DNA: TGTGCCAGTAGTACTACTGGGAGTACACGCAATCAGCCCCAGCATTTT

D: -
size: -
V: TRBV7-9
J: TRBJ2-7
CDR3: CASSRSIYEQYF
DNA: TGTGCCAGCAGCCGGTCAATCTACGAGCAGTACTTC

D: -
size: -
V: TRBV5-1
J: TRBJ1-3
CDR3: CASSLWLQDSGNTIYF
DNA: TGCGCCAGCAGCTTGTGGCTGCAAGACTCTGGAAACACCATATATTTT

D: TRBD1
size: once
V: TRBV12-5
J: TRBJ2-5
CDR3: CASGLMTGLTGETQYF
DNA: TGTGCTAGTGGTTTGATGACAGGGCTTACAGGGGAGACCCAGTACTTC

D: -
size: -
V: TRBV5-4
J: TRBJ1-3
CDR3: CASSPVPGISGNTIYF
DNA: TGTGCCAGCAGCCCGGTCCCGGGGATCTCTGGAAACACCATATATTTT